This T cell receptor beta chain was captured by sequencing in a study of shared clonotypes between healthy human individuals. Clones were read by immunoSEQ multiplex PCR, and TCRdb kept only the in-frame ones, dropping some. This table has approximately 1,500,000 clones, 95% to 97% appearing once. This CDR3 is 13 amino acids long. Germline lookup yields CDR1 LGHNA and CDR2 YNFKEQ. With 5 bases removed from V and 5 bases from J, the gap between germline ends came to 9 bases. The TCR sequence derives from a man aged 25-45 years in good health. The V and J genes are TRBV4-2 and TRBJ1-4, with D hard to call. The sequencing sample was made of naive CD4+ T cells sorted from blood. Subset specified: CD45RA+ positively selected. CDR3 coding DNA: TGTGCCAGCAGCTTTGCCTCCAATGAAAAACTGTTTTTT. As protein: CASSFASNEKLFF.